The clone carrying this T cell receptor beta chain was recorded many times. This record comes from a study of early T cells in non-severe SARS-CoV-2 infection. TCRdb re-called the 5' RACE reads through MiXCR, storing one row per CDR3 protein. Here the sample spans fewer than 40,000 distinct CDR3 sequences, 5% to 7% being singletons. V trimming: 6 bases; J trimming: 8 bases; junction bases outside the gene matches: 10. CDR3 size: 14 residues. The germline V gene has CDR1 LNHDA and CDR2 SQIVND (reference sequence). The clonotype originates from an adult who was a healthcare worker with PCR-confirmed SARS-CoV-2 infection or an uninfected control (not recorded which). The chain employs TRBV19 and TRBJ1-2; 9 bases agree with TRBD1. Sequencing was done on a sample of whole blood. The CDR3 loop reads CASSSVGQGFGYTF. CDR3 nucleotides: TGTGCCAGTAGCTCCGTGGGACAGGGCTTCGGCTACACCTTC.